The present TCR beta chain was sequenced within a study of chemoradiotherapy in HPV16-positive cancers. Points on this clone: The target antigen is unknown.

Study-wide results and limits: Candidate HPV-specific clones and E7-related TCR motifs grew in tumor during treatment.

The V end was cut by 4 bases, the J end by 4 bases, with 4 bases between. Germline V gives CDR1 SNHLY, CDR2 FYNNEI. CDR3 size: 11 residues. The repertoire was sequenced with immunoSEQ multiplex PCR; TCRdb's copy has only in-frame clones and lacks some. The table shows under 15,000 clones, with about 77% occurring only once. The material was obtained from a patient who underwent chemoradiotherapy. The receptor's source is a human donor with HPV-associated anogenital cancer. The chain carries TRBV2 and TRBJ1-1; D is uncertain. Written as DNA, the CDR3 is TGTGCCAGCAGTGTAGGCACTGAAGCTTTCTTT. Translating gives CASSVGTEAFF. Based on the CDR3 plus reference TRBV2 and TRBJ1-1, the full variable domain is EPEVTQTPSHQVTQMGQEVILRCVPISNHLYFYWYRQILGQKVEFLVSFYNNEISEKSEIFDDQFSVERPDGSNFTLKIRSTKLEDSAMYFCASSVGTEAFFGQGTRLTVV.